The clone carrying this TCR beta chain showed up many times. Its cognate antigen is unknown. This sample stems from a study of T-cell reconstitution after alpha-beta-depleted transplantation in children. Using unique molecular identifiers, the investigators prepared the TCRbeta library. Via MiXCR, TCRdb re-called the PCR reads, giving one row per CDR3 protein. The sample lists some 300,000 distinct CDR3 sequences; just over 7.5% were seen once. Findings of the study overall: The authors attributed T-cell counts and diversity one year after transplant mostly to newly produced T cells.

This CDR3 has 14 residues. Germline values: CDR1 SGDLS, CDR2 YYNGEE. Between the trimmed V and J ends, which lost 0 bases and 1 base, there was a span of 7 bases. The rearrangement links TRBV9 to TRBJ1-1; D ambiguous. This receptor was identified in a female patient younger than 10 who had a stem cell transplant for Fanconi anemia, so the T cells may come from the graft donor. The starting material was peripheral blood, obtained 360 days after TCRalphabeta/CD19-depleted stem cell transplant. Written as DNA, the CDR3 is TGTGCCAGCAGCGTAGGGCATCCGAACACTGAAGCTTTCTTT. Translated: CASSVGHPNTEAFF. The full variable domain, in which reference TRBV9 and TRBJ1-1 provide the parts outside the CDR3, is DSGVTQTPKHLITATGQRVTLRCSPRSGDLSVYWYQQSLDQGLQFLIQYYNGEERAKGNILERFSAQQFPDLHSELNLSSLELGDSALYFCASSVGHPNTEAFFGQGTRLTVV.